The sequence of this T cell receptor beta chain was determined in a study of cytomegalovirus exposure and HLA in healthy donors. Overall study findings and caveats: The classifier, whose performance was assessed in both the original and validation cohorts, reportedly diagnosed cytomegalovirus status with high specificity and sensitivity. Generally TCR sequences proved uncommon, though certain public TCRs appeared in numerous donors. Links to common viral pathogens appeared, in a later analysis, for several of the most significant clusters. TCR beta sequences reportedly predicted most subjects' HLA-A and HLA-B alleles accurately.

The PCR employed 60 Vbeta primers together with 13 Jbeta primers. Only in-frame clones appear in the TCRdb table, and some are missing; sequencing was by immunoSEQ multiplex PCR. The table lists approximately 200,000 clones, more than 75% of them singletons. This CDR3 is 14 amino acids long. Germline V gene data show CDR1 as SGHTA and CDR2 as FQGTGA. The V and J ends lost 4 bases and 9 bases respectively, with 16 bases between them. As regards this clone: What it binds is unknown.

The V and J genes are TRBV7-3 and TRBJ2-1, with a weak D call TRBD1 (5 bases). The sequencing sample was made of PBMCs. This receptor was identified in a human donor in good health. CDR3 bases: TGTGCCAGCAGCTCCTACATAGATAGGGGTGAGCAGTTCTTC. This codes for CASSSYIDRGEQFF. Combining the CDR3 with reference TRBV7-3 and TRBJ2-1 gives the whole variable domain GAGVSQTPSNKVTEKGKYVELRCDPISGHTALYWYRQSLGQGPEFLIYFQGTGAADDSGLPNDRFFAVRPEGSVSTLKIQRTERGDSAVYLCASSSYIDRGEQFFGPGTRLTVL.